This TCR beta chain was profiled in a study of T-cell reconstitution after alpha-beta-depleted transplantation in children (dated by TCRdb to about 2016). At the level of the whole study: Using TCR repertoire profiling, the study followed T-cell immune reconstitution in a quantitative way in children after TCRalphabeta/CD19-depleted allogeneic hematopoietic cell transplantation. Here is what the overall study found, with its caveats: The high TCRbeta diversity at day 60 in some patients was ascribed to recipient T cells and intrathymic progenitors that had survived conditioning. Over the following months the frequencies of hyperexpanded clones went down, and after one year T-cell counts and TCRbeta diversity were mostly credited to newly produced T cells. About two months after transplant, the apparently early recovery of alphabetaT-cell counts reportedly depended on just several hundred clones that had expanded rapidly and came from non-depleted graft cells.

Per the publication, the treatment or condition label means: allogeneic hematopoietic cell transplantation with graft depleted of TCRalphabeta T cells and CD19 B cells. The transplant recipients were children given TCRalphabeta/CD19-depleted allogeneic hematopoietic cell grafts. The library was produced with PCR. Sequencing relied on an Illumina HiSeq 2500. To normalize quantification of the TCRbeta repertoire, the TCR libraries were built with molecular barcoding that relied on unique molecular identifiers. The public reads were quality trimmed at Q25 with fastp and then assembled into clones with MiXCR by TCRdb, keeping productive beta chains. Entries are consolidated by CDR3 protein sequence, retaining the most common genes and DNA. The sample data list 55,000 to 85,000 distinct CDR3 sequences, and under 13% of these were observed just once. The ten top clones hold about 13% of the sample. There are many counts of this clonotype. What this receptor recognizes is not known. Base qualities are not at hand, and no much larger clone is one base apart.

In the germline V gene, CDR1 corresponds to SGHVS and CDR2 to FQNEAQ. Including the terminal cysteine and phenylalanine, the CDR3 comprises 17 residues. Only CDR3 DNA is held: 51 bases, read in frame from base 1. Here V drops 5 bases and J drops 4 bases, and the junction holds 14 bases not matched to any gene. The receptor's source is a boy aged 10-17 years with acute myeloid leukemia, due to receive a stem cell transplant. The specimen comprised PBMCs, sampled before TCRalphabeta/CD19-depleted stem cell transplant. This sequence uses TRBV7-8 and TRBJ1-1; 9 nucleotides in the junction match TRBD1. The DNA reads TGTGCCAGCAGCCTCCGGACAGGGGATAGATTGTTCACTGAAGCTTTCTTT. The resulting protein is CASSLRTGDRLFTEAFF.